Listed below are T cell receptor beta chains from one sample, sequenced in a study of blood T cell repertoires in COVID-19. Sequencing used immunoSEQ multiplex PCR; TCRdb keeps in-frame clones, though not all of them. The table includes roughly 140,000 clones, roughly 88% detected once. The sample was PBMCs or T cells enriched from blood (not recorded which). These receptors all come from a woman aged 25 to 39 with acute COVID-19. Both conserved end residues are part of each CDR3. A D gene is named only where the DNA matches it firmly.

D: .; V: TRBV9; length: 12; J: TRBJ2-1; CDR3: CASSVEGNEQFF
D: .; V: TRBV5-4; length: 13; J: TRBJ2-2; CDR3: CASSIRLGGELFF
D: TRBD1; V: TRBV24-1; length: 14; J: TRBJ1-2; CDR3: CATSDPGQGDGYTF
D: .; V: TRBV7-2; length: 15; J: TRBJ1-4; CDR3: CASSLGGTNNEKLFF
D: .; V: TRBV6-1; length: 15; J: TRBJ1-1; CDR3: CASSEGTAGNTEAFF
D: .; V: TRBV7-9; length: 13; J: TRBJ1-3; CDR3: CASSLILGNTIYF
D: .; V: TRBV28; length: 15; J: TRBJ1-1; CDR3: CASSPGGGMNTEAFF
D: TRBD1; V: TRBV5-6; length: 16; J: TRBJ2-3; CDR3: CASSFRETGVTDTQYF
D: TRBD1; V: TRBV29-1; length: 13; J: TRBJ1-1; CDR3: CSADRAQNTEAFF
D: .; V: TRBV29-1; length: 14; J: TRBJ2-1; CDR3: CSVDVSSAYNEQFF
D: .; V: TRBV28; length: 14; J: TRBJ1-6; CDR3: CASSWTEGSSPLHF
D: TRBD2; V: TRBV19; length: 15; J: TRBJ2-5; CDR3: CASSIRLAGRETQYF
D: TRBD2; V: TRBV6-5; length: 15; J: TRBJ2-7; CDR3: CASSYGPSGTYEQYF
D: .; V: TRBV29-1; length: 12; J: TRBJ2-3; CDR3: CSLGTETDTQYF
D: .; V: TRBV9; length: 12; J: TRBJ1-2; CDR3: CASSVSNYGYTF
D: .; V: TRBV18; length: 14; J: TRBJ1-1; CDR3: CASSPPIGNTEAFF
D: .; V: TRBV7-6; length: 13; J: TRBJ2-5; CDR3: CASSLALSETQYF
D: TRBD2; V: TRBV19; length: 15; J: TRBJ2-5; CDR3: CASSILAGFTETQYF
D: .; V: TRBV19; length: 14; J: TRBJ2-5; CDR3: CASSILGGPKTQYF
D: .; V: TRBV5-6; length: 15; J: TRBJ1-1; CDR3: CASSLFETVNTEAFF
D: .; V: TRBV6-2/TRBV6-3; length: 13; J: TRBJ2-5; CDR3: CASSYAAEETQYF
D: .; V: TRBV7-9; length: 13; J: TRBJ2-1; CDR3: CASSGGTYNEQFF
D: .; V: TRBV7-8; length: 12; J: TRBJ1-2; CDR3: CASSLGEGGYTF
D: .; V: TRBV6-2/TRBV6-3; length: 13; J: TRBJ1-5; CDR3: CASSYESNQPQHF
D: TRBD2; V: TRBV4-2; length: 17; J: TRBJ2-1; CDR3: CASSQDLGTSGYNEQFF
D: TRBD2; V: TRBV5-1; length: 15; J: TRBJ2-1; CDR3: CASSLFLAGENEQFF
D: TRBD1; V: TRBV9; length: 15; J: TRBJ2-7; CDR3: CASSVDGTGPVEQYF
D: .; V: TRBV9; length: 14; J: TRBJ2-5; CDR3: CASSVGGSQETQYF
D: .; V: TRBV5-8; length: 13; J: TRBJ2-7; CDR3: CASSLSRNGEQYF
D: TRBD2; V: TRBV6-6; length: 15; J: TRBJ2-1; CDR3: CASSYAGLAGGEQFF
D: TRBD1; V: TRBV19; length: 16; J: TRBJ2-2; CDR3: CASTDGDRGDTGELFF
D: .; V: TRBV19; length: 14; J: TRBJ2-2; CDR3: CASSTGGNTGELFF
D: TRBD1; V: TRBV4-2; length: 16; J: TRBJ1-4; CDR3: CASGRDRGSTNEKLFF
D: .; V: TRBV27; length: 15; J: TRBJ2-3; CDR3: CASSSLPDFADTQYF
D: .; V: TRBV29-1; length: 12; J: TRBJ1-1; CDR3: CSVVATSTEAFF
D: .; V: TRBV7-2; length: 13; J: TRBJ1-1; CDR3: CASRLTAGTEAFF
D: .; V: TRBV29-1; length: 13; J: TRBJ1-1; CDR3: CSVLQDGNTEAFF
D: TRBD1; V: TRBV2; length: 13; J: TRBJ1-3; CDR3: CASSWDRGNTIYF
D: .; V: TRBV5-1; length: 13; J: TRBJ1-3; CDR3: CASSLGSGNTIYF
D: TRBD1; V: TRBV7-3; length: 14; J: TRBJ2-7; CDR3: CASSSGDRAGEQYF
D: TRBD2; V: TRBV4-1; length: 14; J: TRBJ2-7; CDR3: CASSNPSGTYEQYF
D: .; V: TRBV5-1; length: 15; J: TRBJ2-5; CDR3: CASSLEAGERETQYF
D: .; V: TRBV28; length: 15; J: TRBJ2-6; CDR3: CASSLFEGKANVLTF
D: .; V: TRBV2; length: 14; J: TRBJ2-7; CDR3: CASNNQGARYEQYF
D: .; V: TRBV5-1; length: 16; J: TRBJ2-1; CDR3: CASSLVGSRSYNEQFF
D: .; V: TRBV6-2/TRBV6-3; length: 15; J: TRBJ1-2; CDR3: CASSYSMTGLGGYTF
D: .; V: TRBV30; length: 13; J: TRBJ2-6; CDR3: CAWSLSGANVLTF
D: .; V: TRBV11-1; length: 15; J: TRBJ2-5; CDR3: CATHGIGGGQETQYF
D: .; V: TRBV12-2; length: 16; J: TRBJ2-3; CDR3: CASRWGHLIGTDTQYF
D: .; V: TRBV13; length: 14; J: TRBJ2-7; CDR3: CASSLGAGDYEQYF
D: TRBD2; V: TRBV7-2; length: 16; J: TRBJ2-5; CDR3: CASSSGTSVVQETQYF
D: TRBD2; V: TRBV29-1; length: 15; J: TRBJ2-7; CDR3: CSVGWVAELSGEQYF
D: .; V: TRBV3-1/TRBV3-2; length: 18; J: TRBJ1-4; CDR3: CASSQGVMGAWTNEKLFF